This TCR beta chain appears in the sequencing data of a study of T cell responses to AZD1222 COVID-19 vaccine. The CDR3 consists of 16 residues. Between the trimmed V and J ends, which lost 6 bases and 4 bases, there was a span of 21 bases. Germline lookup yields CDR1 MDHEN and CDR2 SYDVKM. Regarding this clone: The target antigen is unknown.

Study-level findings and limits: After two AZD1222 doses, spike-specific TCR breadth and depth rose versus day 0. Donors were chiefly white British, with a greater number of females, and clonal diversity was perhaps underestimated. All repertoire sampling was performed exclusively after the peak T cell response.

Some clones are missing from TCRdb's copy, which holds only in-frame ones; the method was immunoSEQ multiplex PCR. The sample consists of 95,000 to 100,000 clones, over 75% of them appearing once. The sample was peripheral blood, taken on day 0 of AZD1222 vaccination. The origin of this receptor is an adult in good health. The chain uses TRBV28 and TRBJ1-2; no reliable D call. The CDR3 sequence is CASSSIPGDSGYGYTF. Written as DNA, the CDR3 is TGTGCCAGCAGCTCTATACCGGGAGACTCGGGCTATGGCTACACCTTC.